This T cell receptor beta chain was documented in a study of cytomegalovirus exposure and HLA in healthy donors. Study-wide findings and caveats: TCR beta chains numbering more than 150 were designated cytomegalovirus-associated. With further analysis later on, most CMV-associated TCR beta chains appeared HLA-restricted. A previous analysis found most TCR beta V segments productive roughly 87% or roughly 30% of the time.

The primer mix had 60 Vbeta and 13 Jbeta primers. The data were produced by immunoSEQ multiplex PCR, yet TCRdb's version contains in-frame clones alone and is incomplete. Here the sample spans some 34,000 clones, roughly 67% being singletons. The CDR3 consists of 13 residues. Germline V CDR1 and CDR2: MGHRA, YSYEKL. V gave up 0 bases and J gave up 5 bases, with 7 bases separating them. Donors in the study were healthy people who gave bone marrow. This clone was seen a handful of times. Antigen specificity is unknown. The chain recombines TRBV4-1 with TRBJ1-2; no firm D call. The sample comprised PBMCs. This sequence was found in a man between 40 and 49 years old in good health and CMV-seropositive. The CDR3 is CASSQDRRYGYTF. The CDR3 coding sequence is TGCGCCAGCAGCCAAGATCGGCGGTATGGCTACACCTTC.